The TCR beta chain under discussion was sequenced for a study of blood T cell repertoires in COVID-19. Study in general: COVID-19 samples collected from the United States, Italy and Spain covered acute and convalescent phases. From T cells, B-cell-depleted T cells, or PBMCs came the material, which was cDNA or gDNA.

The CDR3 sequence is 13 residues long. The V end was cut by 6 bases, the J end by 3 bases, with 6 bases between. CDR1 MNHEY and CDR2 SVGAGI come from the germline V gene. In the original workflow: Cell counts per sample came from amplifying reference gene primers. The table came from immunoSEQ multiplex PCR; TCRdb's copy has only in-frame clones and leaves some out. V, J and clone size are those of that table, while D and trimming were read from the DNA. The table has 50,000 to 55,000 clones, roughly 89% seen once; the top ten hold 3% to 4.5%. This TCR derives from a man aged 50-59 years with acute or convalescent COVID-19. Input material: peripheral blood. The chain joins TRBV6-5 to TRBJ1-6; no clear D gene. The CDR3 region is CASRADYNSPLHF. The CDR3 nucleotides read TGTGCCAGCAGGGCAGACTATAATTCACCCCTCCACTTT.